The 27 T cell receptor beta chains reported below all come from one sample, sequenced in a study of metastatic and nonmetastatic thyroid tumors. No patient received treatment before thyroid surgery. TCRdb re-called clones from the PCR reads using MiXCR. This table holds some 19,000 clones, about 33% found once. The sample was adjacent normal tissue. The origin of the receptors is a female donor with papillary thyroid cancer or a benign thyroid nodule (not recorded which). Some clones in this sample may be carry-over from other donors' samples.

The V and J genes are TRBV5-1 and TRBJ2-7, with 8 positions matching TRBD2. The CDR3 length is 16 residues. The germline CDR1 and CDR2 sequences are SGHRS and YFSETQ. V was pared by 3 bases and J by 2 bases, with 10 bases of the junction left unmatched. The DNA of the CDR3 is TGCGCCAGCAGCTGGTTGGGGAGCGGGGGACCCTACGAGCAGTACTTC. Translating it yields CASSWLGSGGPYEQYF.

By frequency in the sample, this clone is medium-sized. The chain uses TRBV6-1 and TRBJ2-7, with 8 bases identical to TRBD1. Trimming cost V 7 bases and J 0 bases; bases outside gene matches: 5. The CDR3 spans 14 residues. Germline lookup yields CDR1 MNHNS and CDR2 SASEGT. The CDR3 loop reads CASTGTGTSYEQYF. The CDR3 nucleotides read TGTGCCAGCACCGGGACAGGCACCTCCTACGAGCAGTACTTC.

J is TRBJ2-7 and V is TRBV20-1; 9 bases agree with TRBD2. This CDR3 region has 15 residues. Germline loops: CDR1 DFQATT, CDR2 SNEGSKA (reference sequence). The ends lost 1 base at V and 0 bases at J; junction bases unmatched: 4. This chain's CDR3 is CSARVAGVHSYEQYF. CDR3 coding DNA: TGCAGTGCTAGAGTAGCGGGAGTACACTCCTACGAGCAGTACTTC.

The table lists this clone with a few counts. This chain uses TRBV19 with TRBJ2-1; D not certain. The CDR3 has 11 residues. Germline V gene data show CDR1 as LNHDA and CDR2 as SQIVND (reference sequence). V shed 9 bases and J shed 8 bases, with 11 bases lying between them. The CDR3 region is CASQTLYEQFF. DNA of the CDR3: TGTGCCAGCCAGACCCTTTATGAGCAGTTCTTC.

On this clone itself: The identical CDR3 is also encoded by other nucleotide sequences in the sample. V is TRBV5-6 and J is TRBJ2-3, with 13 bases aligning to TRBD2. Trimming took 4 bases from V and 1 from J; bases not matched to a gene: 3. The germline CDR1 and CDR2 sequences are SGHDT and YYEEEE. The CDR3 contains 16 residues. Here the CDR3 DNA reads TGTGCCAGCAGCCGGACTAGCGGGGGAGGCACAGATACGCAGTATTTT. As protein: CASSRTSGGGTDTQYF.

This clone was seen at least ten times. This same CDR3 is encoded by further DNA sequences in the sample. This chain uses TRBV28 with TRBJ2-5; TRBD1 is a possible D gene (5 bases). CDR1 is MDHEN and CDR2 is SYDVKM in the germline V gene. The V end was cut by 6 bases, the J end by 4 bases, with 18 bases between. The CDR3 covers 15 residues. The CDR3, as DNA: TGTGCCAGCAGCCGACCCGCAGGGTCGGGAGAGACCCAGTACTTC. This translates into CASSRPAGSGETQYF.

This clone qualifies as medium-sized. The J gene is TRBJ1-2, the V gene TRBV19, with TRBD1 as a possible D gene (6 bases). The CDR3 contains 13 residues. Germline assignment: CDR1 LNHDA and CDR2 SQIVND (reference sequence). V was shortened by 7 bases and J by 0 bases, with 9 bases between the two germline ends. CDR3: CASKRTANYGYTF. CDR3 sequence (DNA): TGTGCCAGTAAGAGGACAGCTAACTATGGCTACACCTTC.

The table lists this clone with many counts. The chain couples TRBV5-1 to TRBJ1-1, with D uncertain. This CDR3 region has 13 residues. Trimming removed 2 bases at V and 6 bases at J, with 11 bases between. Germline assignment: CDR1 SGHRS and CDR2 YFSETQ. The DNA for the CDR3 is TGCGCCAGCAGCTTTCGAGGTCCCTCTGAAGCTTTCTTT. It codes for CASSFRGPSEAFF. The full variable domain, with the rest looked up from reference TRBV5-1 and TRBJ1-1, is KAGVTQTPRYLIKTRGQQVTLSCSPISGHRSVSWYQQTPGQGLQFLFEYFSETQRNKGNFPGRFSGRQFSNSRSEMNVSTLELGDSALYLCASSFRGPSEAFFGQGTRLTVV.

This clone showed up just a few times. The rearrangement links TRBV6-1 to TRBJ2-2; 10 nucleotides align to TRBD2. Germline values: CDR1 MNHNS, CDR2 SASEGT. The CDR3 has 13 residues. Trimming cost V 8 bases and J 4 bases; bases outside gene matches: 1. The CDR3 region is CASQREGTGELFF. In DNA, the CDR3 is TGTGCCAGCCAGCGGGAGGGCACCGGGGAGCTGTTTTTT.

The chain is built from TRBV12-3 or TRBV12-4 and TRBJ1-2; D gene ambiguous. The CDR3 has 13 amino acids. V was shortened by 1 base and J by 7 bases, with 10 bases between the two germline ends. The CDR3 loop is CASSLGIVGGYTF. The DNA of the CDR3 is TGTGCCAGCAGTTTAGGTATTGTCGGTGGCTACACCTTC.

For the CDR3, the DNA is TGCAGTGCTAGTACAGGGGGCTATGGCTACACCTTC. Translated: CSASTGGYGYTF. V gene TRBV20-1 combines with J gene TRBJ1-2, with 8 bases fitting TRBD1. V shed 3 bases, J shed 4 bases, and the junction held 1 base outside the gene matches. The germline gives CDR1 DFQATT, CDR2 SNEGSKA (reference sequence). The CDR3 totals 12 residues.

This clone has only a few counts. This chain uses TRBV12-3 or TRBV12-4 with TRBJ2-1, with D perhaps matching TRBD2 (7 bases). The length of the CDR3 is 14 residues. V lost 0 bases to trimming and J lost 7 bases, with 10 bases between them. The CDR3 loop is CASSLAGGGNEQFF. The CDR3 coding sequence is TGTGCCAGCAGTTTAGCGGGAGGGGGAAATGAGCAGTTCTTC.

J is TRBJ1-6 and V is TRBV4-2; possible D gene TRBD1, 6 bases. There are 15 residues in the CDR3. Germline-derived CDR1 and CDR2 are LGHNA and YNFKEQ. V gave up 0 bases and J gave up 6 bases, with 9 bases separating them. DNA for the CDR3: TGTGCCAGCAGCCAAGAGGTACAGGGTAATTCACCCCTCCACTTT. Translation: CASSQEVQGNSPLHF.

The chain uses TRBV20-1 and TRBJ2-1; TRBD2 matches 13 bases. In germline, CDR1 is DFQATT, CDR2 SNEGSKA (reference sequence). Trimming removed 0 bases from V and 7 bases from J; junction bases left unmatched: 6. The CDR3 has 16 amino acids. The CDR3 DNA reads TGCAGTGCTAGAGATGGGGGACTAGCGGGAATGAATGAGCAGTTCTTC. Residues: CSARDGGLAGMNEQFF.

The V and J genes are TRBV7-9 and TRBJ2-1; D gene ambiguous. CDR3 size: 14 residues. The V end lost 5 bases, the J end lost 14 bases, and 22 bases lay between the germline ends. Germline CDR1 is SEHNR and CDR2 is FQNEAQ (reference sequence). CDR3 protein: CASSPVFLADEKFF. In nucleotides, the CDR3 is TGTGCCAGCAGCCCCGTTTTTTTGGCAGACGAGAAGTTCTTC.

The chain carries TRBV2 and TRBJ2-7, with 7 nucleotides matching TRBD2. V shed 3 bases, J shed 2 bases, and the junction held 4 bases outside the gene matches. Per germline, CDR1 SNHLY and CDR2 FYNNEI. The CDR3 has 14 amino acids. As DNA, the CDR3 is TGTGCCAGCAGTGATCTAGCGGTAGCCTACGAGCAGTACTTC. Protein product: CASSDLAVAYEQYF.

The chain joins TRBV19 to TRBJ1-4; TRBD1 aligns across 7 bases. V was clipped by 3 bases and J by 5 bases; unmatched bases: 6. Germline CDR1 reads LNHDA; CDR2 reads SQIVND (reference sequence). CDR3 length: 15 residues. CDR3 region: CASSIVRGRNEKLFF. The CDR3 coding sequence is TGTGCCAGTAGTATCGTGAGGGGGCGAAATGAAAAACTGTTTTTT.

This clone was detected only a few times. This chain joins TRBV20-1 and TRBJ2-7, with 9 bases that match TRBD1. The germline V gene encodes CDR1 DFQATT and CDR2 SNEGSKA (reference sequence). Unmatched junction bases numbered 10, after V lost 5 bases and J lost 5 bases. CDR3 size: 14 residues. CDR3 bases: TGCAGTGCTTATAAACCGGGACAGGGACACGAGCAGTACTTC. It translates to CSAYKPGQGHEQYF.

There are a few counts of this clone. The chain couples TRBV28 to TRBJ1-2; D ambiguous. CDR1 and CDR2 from the germline V gene are MDHEN and SYDVKM. The CDR3 covers 12 residues. Deletions cut 3 bases from V and 2 bases from J, with 4 bases between. In DNA, the CDR3 is TGTGCCAGCAGTTTTGAGAACTATGGCTACACCTTC. It translates to CASSFENYGYTF.

This clone was counted many times. The rearrangement uses TRBV9 and TRBJ1-2, with D possibly being TRBD1 (5 bases). CDR1 SGDLS and CDR2 YYNGEE come from the germline V gene. The germline V and J ends were trimmed by 5 bases and 7 bases, with 12 bases remaining between them. This CDR3 has 12 residues. This CDR3 reads CASRGGEGGYTF. The CDR3 region has the DNA TGTGCCAGCAGAGGAGGGGAAGGTGGCTACACCTTC.

The chain joins TRBV11-2 to TRBJ2-3; 9 positions agree with TRBD2. From germline, CDR1 is SGHAT and CDR2 FQNNGV. The CDR3 has 16 residues. The trim removed 2 bases at V and 5 bases at J, leaving 8 bases unmatched. CDR3: CASSLYTAGGKDTQYF. DNA for the CDR3: TGTGCCAGCAGCTTATATACCGCGGGGGGGAAAGATACGCAGTATTTT.

This clone was counted at least ten times. This rearrangement joins TRBV3-2 to TRBJ1-1. TRBV3-2 is a known pseudogene. This CDR3 has 14 amino acids. CDR3 DNA sequence: TGTGCCAGCAGCCAAGATACCCGAAACACTGAAGCTTTCTTT. Its protein is CASSQDTRNTEAFF.

This chain links TRBV5-1 with TRBJ2-1, with 7 bases identical to TRBD2. Trimming removed 8 bases from V and 4 bases from J; junction bases left unmatched: 6. The CDR3 is 13 amino acids. CDR1 is SGHRS and CDR2 is YFSETQ in the germline V gene. As DNA, the CDR3 is TGCGCCAGTAAGACTAGCACATACAATGAGCAGTTCTTC. This sequence encodes CASKTSTYNEQFF.

This clone was seen ten or more times. The J gene is TRBJ1-2, the V gene TRBV28, with no clear D. The CDR3 consists of 14 residues. V lost 5 bases to trimming and J lost 8 bases, with 18 bases between them. In germline, CDR1 is MDHEN, CDR2 SYDVKM. CDR3 sequence (DNA): TGTGCCAGCAGTATACTACCGGGAACCAAAGGCTACACCTTC. It translates to CASSILPGTKGYTF.

This clone is termed medium-sized. J is TRBJ1-2 and V is TRBV19, with 7 nucleotides matching TRBD1. There are 15 residues in the CDR3. From germline, CDR1 is LNHDA and CDR2 SQIVND (reference sequence). The V gene end was trimmed by 6 bases and the J gene end by 7 bases; junction bases not matched to a gene: 14. This chain's CDR3 is CASRIPGQPYGGYTF. Here the CDR3 DNA reads TGTGCCAGTAGAATTCCGGGACAGCCCTATGGTGGCTACACCTTC.

This clone showed up many times. The chain has TRBV2 and TRBJ2-5; possibly TRBD2 for D (6 bases). The CDR3 has 13 residues. Germline V gene data show CDR1 as SNHLY and CDR2 as FYNNEI. V dropped 8 bases and J dropped 4 bases, with 14 bases sitting between them. The CDR3 sequence: CASRGTLLETQYF. CDR3 in DNA: TGTGCCAGCCGCGGGACTTTATTAGAGACCCAGTACTTC.

This chain connects TRBV20-1 to TRBJ2-7; TRBD1 agrees at 9 bases. The CDR3 runs to 13 residues. With V trimmed by 6 bases and J by 3 bases, 6 bases remained unmatched. Per the germline V gene, CDR1 is DFQATT and CDR2 is SNEGSKA (reference sequence). The CDR3 reads CSATQGASYEQYF. CDR3 DNA: TGCAGTGCGACACAGGGGGCGAGCTACGAGCAGTACTTC.